This is a list of T cell receptor beta chains from one sample in a study of cytomegalovirus exposure and HLA in healthy donors. TCRdb keeps only in-frame clones here, not all; method: immunoSEQ multiplex PCR. Of about 43,000 clones in the sample, 80% to 95% are singletons; the top ten hold over 5.5%. The sample consisted of PBMCs. The origin of the receptors is a man aged 18 to 29 in good health and CMV-seronegative. CDR3s include the opening cysteine and the closing phenylalanine or tryptophan. D genes are given only for firm matches. Not every row has a clone size; where given, it reads once, few, many or a size class.

size,V,D,J,CDR3,DNA
-,TRBV9,-,TRBJ2-5,CASSVGLAQETQYF,TGTGCCAGCAGCGTAGGGCTAGCCCAAGAGACCCAGTACTTC
-,TRBV7-9,-,TRBJ2-3,CASSLTRGLDTQYF,TGTGCCAGCAGCTTAACCCGGGGGTTGGATACGCAGTATTTT
-,TRBV11-3,TRBD2,TRBJ2-1,CASSSLAGGRDEQFF,TGTGCCAGCAGCTCACTAGCGGGGGGGCGGGATGAGCAGTTCTTC
-,TRBV15,TRBD1,TRBJ2-7,CATSRDRGGHEQYF,TGTGCCACCAGCAGGGACAGGGGAGGCCACGAGCAGTACTTC
-,TRBV18,-,TRBJ1-1,CASSPPRKGTNTEAFF,TGTGCCAGCTCACCACCTCGTAAAGGGACTAACACTGAAGCTTTCTTT
-,TRBV6-6,-,TRBJ2-7,CASSYSGREQYF,TGTGCCAGCAGTTACTCGGGCCGTGAGCAGTACTTC
-,TRBV5-1,TRBD2,TRBJ2-1,CASSLEPSGAYNEQFF,TGCGCCAGCAGCTTGGAACCTAGCGGGGCCTACAATGAGCAGTTCTTC
-,TRBV29-1,TRBD1,TRBJ1-1,CSVRQGDTEAFF,TGCAGCGTTCGACAGGGCGACACTGAAGCTTTCTTT
-,TRBV2,TRBD2,TRBJ2-5,CASKMTSGGDQETQYF,TGTGCCAGCAAGATGACTAGCGGGGGGGACCAAGAGACCCAGTACTTC
-,TRBV19,-,TRBJ1-5,CASSDRRGPDQPQHF,TGTGCCAGTAGTGACCGCAGGGGCCCCGATCAGCCCCAGCATTTT
-,TRBV7-3,-,TRBJ2-3,CASSLTHGGSTDTQYF,TGTGCCAGCAGCTTAACCCACGGGGGTAGCACAGATACGCAGTATTTT
once,TRBV7-3,-,TRBJ1-1,CASSLSGGGYTEAFF,TGTGCCAGCAGTCTGTCAGGAGGTGGGTACACTGAAGCTTTCTTT
-,TRBV5-4,-,TRBJ2-7,CASSLQGPGEQYF,TGTGCCAGCAGCCTGCAGGGGCCAGGCGAGCAGTACTTC
few,TRBV9,TRBD2,TRBJ2-5,CASSVELAGGRETQYF,TGTGCCAGCAGCGTAGAACTAGCGGGAGGGAGGGAGACCCAGTACTTC
-,TRBV29-1,TRBD1,TRBJ1-2,CSVEVQGAIGYTF,TGCAGCGTTGAAGTGCAGGGGGCTATTGGCTACACCTTC
-,TRBV5-4,TRBD2,TRBJ2-2,CASSLVAGDTGELFF,TGTGCCAGCAGCTTGGTAGCGGGGGACACCGGGGAGCTGTTTTTT
few,TRBV6-5,-,TRBJ2-2,CASSFNSPADAGELFF,TGTGCCAGCAGTTTTAACTCTCCAGCGGACGCCGGGGAGCTGTTTTTT